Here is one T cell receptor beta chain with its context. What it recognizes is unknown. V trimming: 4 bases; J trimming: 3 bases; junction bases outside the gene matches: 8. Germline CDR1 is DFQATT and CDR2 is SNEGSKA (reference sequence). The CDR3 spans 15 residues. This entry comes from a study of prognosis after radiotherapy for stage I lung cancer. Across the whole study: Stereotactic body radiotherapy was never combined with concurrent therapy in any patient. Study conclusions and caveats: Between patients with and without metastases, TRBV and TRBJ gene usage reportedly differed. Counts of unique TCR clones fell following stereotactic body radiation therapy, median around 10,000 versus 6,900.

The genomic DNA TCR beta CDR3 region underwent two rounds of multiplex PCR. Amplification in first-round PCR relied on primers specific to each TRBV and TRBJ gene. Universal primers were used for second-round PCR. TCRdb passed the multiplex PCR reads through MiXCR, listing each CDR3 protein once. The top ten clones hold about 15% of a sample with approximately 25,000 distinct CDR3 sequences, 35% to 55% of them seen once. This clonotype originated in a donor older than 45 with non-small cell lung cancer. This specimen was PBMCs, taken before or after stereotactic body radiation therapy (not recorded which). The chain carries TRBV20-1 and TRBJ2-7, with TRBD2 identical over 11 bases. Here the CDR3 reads CSAKGIAGGHYEQYF. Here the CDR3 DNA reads TGCAGTGCTAAGGGAATAGCGGGGGGGCACTACGAGCAGTACTTC.